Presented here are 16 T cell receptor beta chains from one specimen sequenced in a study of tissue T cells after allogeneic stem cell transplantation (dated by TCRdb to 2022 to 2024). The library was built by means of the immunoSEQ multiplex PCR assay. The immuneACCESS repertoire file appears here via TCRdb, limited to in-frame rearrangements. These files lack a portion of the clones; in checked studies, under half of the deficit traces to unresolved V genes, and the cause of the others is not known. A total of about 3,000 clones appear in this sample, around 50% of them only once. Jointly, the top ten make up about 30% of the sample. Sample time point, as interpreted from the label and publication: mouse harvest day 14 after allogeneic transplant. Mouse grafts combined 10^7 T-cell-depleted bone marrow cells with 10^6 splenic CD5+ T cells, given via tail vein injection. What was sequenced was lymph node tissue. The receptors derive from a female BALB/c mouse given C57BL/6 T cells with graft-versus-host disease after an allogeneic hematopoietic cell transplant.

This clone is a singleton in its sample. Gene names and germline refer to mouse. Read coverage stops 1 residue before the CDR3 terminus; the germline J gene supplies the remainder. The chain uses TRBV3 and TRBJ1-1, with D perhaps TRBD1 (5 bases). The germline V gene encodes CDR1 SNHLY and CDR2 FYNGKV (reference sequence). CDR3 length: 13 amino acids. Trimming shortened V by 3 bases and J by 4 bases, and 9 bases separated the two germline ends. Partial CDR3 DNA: TGTGCCAGCAGCTTCAGGGCGGGCACAGAAGTCTTC. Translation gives CASSFRAGTEVF. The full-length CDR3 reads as CASSFRAGTEVFF.

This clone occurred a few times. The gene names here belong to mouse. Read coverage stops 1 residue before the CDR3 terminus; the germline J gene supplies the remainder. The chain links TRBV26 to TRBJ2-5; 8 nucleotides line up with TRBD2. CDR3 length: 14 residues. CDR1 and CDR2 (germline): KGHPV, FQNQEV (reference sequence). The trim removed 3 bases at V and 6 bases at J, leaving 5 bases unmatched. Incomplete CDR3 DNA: TGTGCCAGCAGTCTTAGGTGGGGGGGGGACACCCAGTAC. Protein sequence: CASSLRWGGDTQY. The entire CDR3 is CASSLRWGGDTQYF. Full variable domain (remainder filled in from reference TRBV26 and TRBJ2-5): NSKVIQTPRYLVKGQGQKAKMRCIPEKGHPVVFWYQQNKNNEFKFLINFQNQEVLQQIDMTEKRFSAECPSNSPCSLEIQSSEAGDSALYLCASSLRWGGDTQYFGPGTRLLVL.

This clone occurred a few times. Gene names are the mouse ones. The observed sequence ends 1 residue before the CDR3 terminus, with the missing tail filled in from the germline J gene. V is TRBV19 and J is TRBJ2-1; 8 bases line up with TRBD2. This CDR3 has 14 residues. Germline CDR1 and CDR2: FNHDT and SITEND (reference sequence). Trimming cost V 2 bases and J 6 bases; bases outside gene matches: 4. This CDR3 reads CASSIGGGSAEQFF. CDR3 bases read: TGTGCCAGCAGTATTGGGGGGGGAAGTGCTGAGCAGTTC.

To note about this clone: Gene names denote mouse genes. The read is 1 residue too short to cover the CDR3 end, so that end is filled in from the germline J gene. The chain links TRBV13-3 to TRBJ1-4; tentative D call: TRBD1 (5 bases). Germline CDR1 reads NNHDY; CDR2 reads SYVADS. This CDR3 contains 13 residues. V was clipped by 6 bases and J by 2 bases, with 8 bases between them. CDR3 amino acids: CASTAGSNERLFF. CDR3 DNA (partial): TGTGCCAGCACCGCAGGGTCCAACGAAAGATTATTT.

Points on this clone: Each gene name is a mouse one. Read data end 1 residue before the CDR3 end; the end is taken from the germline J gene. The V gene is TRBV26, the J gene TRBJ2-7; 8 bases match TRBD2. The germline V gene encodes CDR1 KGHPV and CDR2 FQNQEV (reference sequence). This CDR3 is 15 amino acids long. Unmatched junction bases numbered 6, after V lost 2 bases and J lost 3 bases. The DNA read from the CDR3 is TGTGCCAGCAGTCTGAGACTGGGGCGCCTCTATGAACAGTAC. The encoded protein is CASSLRLGRLYEQY. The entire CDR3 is CASSLRLGRLYEQYF. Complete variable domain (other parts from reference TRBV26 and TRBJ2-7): NSKVIQTPRYLVKGQGQKAKMRCIPEKGHPVVFWYQQNKNNEFKFLINFQNQEVLQQIDMTEKRFSAECPSNSPCSLEIQSSEAGDSALYLCASSLRLGRLYEQYFGPGTRLTVL.

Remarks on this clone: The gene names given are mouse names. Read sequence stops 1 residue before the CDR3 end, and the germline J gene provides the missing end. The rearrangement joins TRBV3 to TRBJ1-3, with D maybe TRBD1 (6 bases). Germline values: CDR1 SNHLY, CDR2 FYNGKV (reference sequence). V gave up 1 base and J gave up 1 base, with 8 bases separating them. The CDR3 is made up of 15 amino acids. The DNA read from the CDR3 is TGTGCCAGCAGCTTAGACAGGGCCTCTGGAAATACGCTCTAT. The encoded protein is CASSLDRASGNTLY. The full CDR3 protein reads CASSLDRASGNTLYF.

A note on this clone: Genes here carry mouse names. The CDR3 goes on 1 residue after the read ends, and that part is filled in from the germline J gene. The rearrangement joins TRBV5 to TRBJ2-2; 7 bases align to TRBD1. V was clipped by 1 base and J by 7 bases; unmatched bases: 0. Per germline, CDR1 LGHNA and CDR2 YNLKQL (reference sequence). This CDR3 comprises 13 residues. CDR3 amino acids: CASSQGDSGQLYF. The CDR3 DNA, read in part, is TGTGCCAGCAGCCAAGGGGACAGCGGGCAGCTCTAC.

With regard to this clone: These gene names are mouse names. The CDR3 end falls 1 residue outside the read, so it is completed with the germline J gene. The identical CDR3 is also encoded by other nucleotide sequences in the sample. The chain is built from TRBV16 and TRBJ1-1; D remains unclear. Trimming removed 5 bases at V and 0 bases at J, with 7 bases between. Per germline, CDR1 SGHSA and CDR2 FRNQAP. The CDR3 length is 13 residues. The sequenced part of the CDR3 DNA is TGTGCAAGCAGCCTCACAGCAAACACAGAAGTCTTC. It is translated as CASSLTANTEVF. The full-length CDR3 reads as CASSLTANTEVFF.

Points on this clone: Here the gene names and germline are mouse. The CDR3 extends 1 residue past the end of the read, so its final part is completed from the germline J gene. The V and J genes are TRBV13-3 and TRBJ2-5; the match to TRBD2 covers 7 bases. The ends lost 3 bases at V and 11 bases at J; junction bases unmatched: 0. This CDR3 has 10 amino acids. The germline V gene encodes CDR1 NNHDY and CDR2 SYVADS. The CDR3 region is CASSGLGQYF. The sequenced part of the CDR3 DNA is TGTGCCAGCAGTGGACTGGGCCAGTAC.

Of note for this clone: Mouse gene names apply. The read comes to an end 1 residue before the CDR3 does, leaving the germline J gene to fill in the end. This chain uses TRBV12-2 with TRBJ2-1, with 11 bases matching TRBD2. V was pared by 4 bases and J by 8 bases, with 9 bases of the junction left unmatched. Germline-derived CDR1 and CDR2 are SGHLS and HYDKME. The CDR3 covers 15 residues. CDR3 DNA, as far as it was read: TGTGCCAGCTCCCCAGGGACTGGGGGTCTGACTGAGCAGTTC. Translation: CASSPGTGGLTEQF. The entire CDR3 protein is CASSPGTGGLTEQFF.

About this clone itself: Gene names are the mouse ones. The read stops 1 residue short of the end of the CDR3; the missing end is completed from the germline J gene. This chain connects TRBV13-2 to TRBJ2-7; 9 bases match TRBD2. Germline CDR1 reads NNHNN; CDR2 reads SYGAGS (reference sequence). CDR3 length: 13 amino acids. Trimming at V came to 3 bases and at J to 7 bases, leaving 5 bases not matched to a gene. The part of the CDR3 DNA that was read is TGTGCCAGCGGTGTTGGGGGGGCGCGAGAACAGTAC. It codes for CASGVGGAREQY. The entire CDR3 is CASGVGGAREQYF.

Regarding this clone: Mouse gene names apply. CDR3 DNA, as far as it was read: TGTGCCAGCGGCCTACAGTAC. Translation gives CASGLQY. The whole CDR3 reads CASGLQYF. This chain joins TRBV13-1 and TRBJ2-7; D is undetermined. The CDR3 extends 1 residue past the end of the read, so its final part is completed from the germline J gene. Germline V gene lookup returns CDR1 NSHNY and CDR2 SYGAGN. Trimming took off 7 bases at V and 9 bases at J, with 5 bases between the two ends. CDR3 size: 8 residues.

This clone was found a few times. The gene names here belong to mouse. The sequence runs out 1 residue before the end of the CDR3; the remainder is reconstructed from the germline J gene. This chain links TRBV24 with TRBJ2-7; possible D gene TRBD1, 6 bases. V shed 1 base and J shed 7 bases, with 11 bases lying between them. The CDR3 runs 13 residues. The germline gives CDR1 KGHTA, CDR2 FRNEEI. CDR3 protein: CASSLLGGWEQYF. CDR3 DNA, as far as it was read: TGTGCCAGCAGTCTGTTAGGGGGTTGGGAACAGTAC.

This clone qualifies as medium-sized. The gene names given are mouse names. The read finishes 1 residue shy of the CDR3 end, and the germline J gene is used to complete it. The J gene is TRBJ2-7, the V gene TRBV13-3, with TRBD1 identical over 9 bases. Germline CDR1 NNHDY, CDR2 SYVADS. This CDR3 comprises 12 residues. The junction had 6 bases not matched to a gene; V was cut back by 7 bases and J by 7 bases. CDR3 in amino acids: CASSGQGREQYF. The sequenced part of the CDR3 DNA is TGTGCCAGCTCGGGACAGGGACGGGAACAGTAC.

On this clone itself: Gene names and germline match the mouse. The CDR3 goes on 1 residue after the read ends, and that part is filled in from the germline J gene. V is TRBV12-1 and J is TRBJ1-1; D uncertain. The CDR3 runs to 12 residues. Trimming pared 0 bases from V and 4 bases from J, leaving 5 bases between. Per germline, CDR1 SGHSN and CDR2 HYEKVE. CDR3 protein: CASSLIITEVFF. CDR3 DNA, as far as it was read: TGTGCCAGCTCTCTCATCATCACAGAAGTCTTC.

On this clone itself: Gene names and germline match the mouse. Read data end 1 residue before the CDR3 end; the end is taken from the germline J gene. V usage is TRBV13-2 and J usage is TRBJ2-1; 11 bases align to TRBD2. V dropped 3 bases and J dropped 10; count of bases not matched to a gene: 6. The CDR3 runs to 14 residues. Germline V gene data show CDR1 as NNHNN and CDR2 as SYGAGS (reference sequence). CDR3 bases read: TGTGCCAGCGGTGGGGACTGGGGGACTAAGGAGCAGTTC. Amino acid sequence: CASGGDWGTKEQF. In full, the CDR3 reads CASGGDWGTKEQFF.